The entry that follows covers one TCR beta chain sequence. The antigen remains unidentified. The record originates from a study of vaccination and CD4 T cells after COVID-19. Study-wide background: Each control culture was treated with a CEFX pool, an HIV-1 Nef pool, or no peptide.

Oncomine TCR Beta short-read sequencing was applied to DNA from cultured CD4+ T cells. Genomic DNA was drawn out of CD4+ T cells grown in culture. Each CDR3 protein is one row after TCRdb ran MiXCR on the PCR reads. The sample contains about 23,000 distinct CDR3 sequences, roughly 43% of which appear only once. CDR1 and CDR2 (germline): SEHNR, FQNEAQ (reference sequence). CDR3 length: 18 amino acids. With V trimmed by 5 bases and J by 0 bases, 8 bases remained unmatched. Time point: late sampling 161 to 241 days after vaccination in a few convalescent patients. Sample treatment: roughly 10-day PBMC culture with coronavirus spike peptide pools or control peptides (ViraFEST assay). Before TCRs were sequenced, ViraFEST expanded antigen-specific T cells with peptide pools. Cells received half-medium changes with fresh IL-2 medium on days 3 and 7.

Sequencing was performed on CD4+ T cells from blood, cultured in vitro, taken about 7 months after SARS-CoV-2 vaccination. The chain recombines TRBV7-9 with TRBJ2-7, with 15 bases matching TRBD2. This sequence originates from a human donor who had recovered from COVID-19. This CDR3 reads CASSPGLAGGHSSYEQYF. The CDR3 DNA reads TGTGCCAGCAGCCCAGGACTAGCGGGAGGGCATAGCTCCTACGAGCAGTACTTC.